This is a list of T cell receptor beta chains from one sample in a study of OX40 agonist ivuxolimab in advanced cancers. Sequencing was performed with immunoSEQ multiplex PCR; in TCRdb, only in-frame clones are kept and a portion is missing. The table lists roughly 70,000 clones, roughly 86% of them singletons. Here the sequenced sample was CD4+ or CD8+ T cells sorted from blood, taken in a trial of the OX40 agonist ivuxolimab. These receptors were taken from an adult with an advanced solid tumor such as melanoma, head and neck, liver or kidney cancer. The CDR3 runs from the conserved cysteine through the conserved F or W. The D gene is left open where the match is weak. Size is omitted from some rows. Given values are once, few, many or a class for expanded clones.

J	V	size	D	CDR3	DNA
TRBJ2-5	TRBV29-1	-	-	CSVGSGTGRETQYF	TGCAGCGTTGGATCCGGAACAGGGAGAGAGACCCAGTACTTC
TRBJ1-1	TRBV7-9	few	TRBD1	CASREGQENTEAFF	TGTGCCAGCAGGGAGGGACAGGAGAACACTGAAGCTTTCTTT
TRBJ2-7	TRBV6-6	-	-	CASSYSGGLAYEQYF	TGTGCCAGCAGTTACTCGGGGGGGCTTGCCTACGAGCAGTACTTC
TRBJ2-5	TRBV6-1	-	TRBD1	CASSEYYRGLEQYF	TGTGCCAGCAGTGAATACTACAGGGGGCTGGAGCAGTACTTC
TRBJ1-4	TRBV19	-	-	CASSNRQDGEKLFF	TGTGCCAGTAGCAATCGTCAGGATGGGGAAAAACTGTTTTTT
TRBJ1-6	TRBV30	-	-	CAWSVGGPQAGSPLHF	TGTGCCTGGAGTGTAGGGGGACCGCAAGCGGGTTCACCCCTCCACTTT
TRBJ2-1	TRBV6-5	-	TRBD2	CASRGLASEQFF	TGTGCCAGCAGGGGACTAGCAAGTGAGCAGTTCTTC
TRBJ2-2	TRBV4-3	-	-	CASSQDPNTGELFF	TGCGCCAGCAGCCAAGATCCCAACACCGGGGAGCTGTTTTTT
TRBJ1-3	TRBV4-3	-	TRBD1	CASSQDQDREFNTIYF	TGCGCCAGCAGCCAAGATCAGGACAGGGAGTTTAACACCATATATTTT
TRBJ2-7	TRBV7-9	-	TRBD1	CASSWGQSLREQYF	TGTGCCAGCAGCTGGGGACAGTCCTTAAGGGAGCAGTACTTC
TRBJ1-1	TRBV7-8	-	-	CASSNPVNTEAFF	TGTGCCAGCAGCAATCCGGTGAACACTGAAGCTTTCTTT
TRBJ1-5	TRBV27	-	-	CASSFGPYSNQPQHF	TGTGCCAGCAGTTTTGGACCGTATAGCAATCAGCCCCAGCATTTT
TRBJ2-1	TRBV30	-	-	CAAGSALRRTDYNEQFF	TGTGCGGCGGGGTCAGCTCTTCGGAGAACAGACTACAATGAGCAGTTCTTC
TRBJ2-1	TRBV6-5	-	-	CASSYLGRESEQFF	TGTGCCAGCAGTTACCTAGGAAGGGAAAGTGAGCAGTTCTTC
TRBJ2-3	TRBV11-2	-	TRBD2	CASSLGGADTQYF	TGTGCCAGCAGTCTCGGGGGGGCAGATACGCAGTATTTT
TRBJ2-3	TRBV7-9	-	-	CASSLAADTQYF	TGTGCCAGCAGCCTTGCCGCGGATACGCAGTATTTT
TRBJ2-7	TRBV25-1	-	TRBD1	CASSGPQGLGYEQYF	TGTGCCAGCAGTGGGCCACAGGGGTTGGGATACGAGCAGTACTTC
TRBJ2-7	TRBV6-6	-	-	CASSQGHGRDEQYF	TGTGCCAGCAGTCAGGGACACGGGAGAGACGAGCAGTACTTC
TRBJ1-6	TRBV6-5	-	-	CASSYEGGLSPLHF	TGTGCCAGCAGTTACGAGGGGGGGCTTTCACCCCTCCACTTT
TRBJ1-1	TRBV6-5	-	-	CASSYSKRTEAFF	TGTGCCAGCAGTTACTCTAAGCGCACTGAAGCTTTCTTT
TRBJ2-5	TRBV9	-	-	CASSVNSVGEETQYF	TGTGCCAGCAGCGTTAATTCGGTAGGAGAAGAGACCCAGTACTTC
TRBJ1-3	TRBV15	few	-	CATSPTGTARGNTIYF	TGTGCCACCAGCCCGACTGGGACGGCGAGGGGAAACACCATATATTTT
TRBJ2-1	TRBV7-9	-	-	CASSRGEGYNEQFF	TGTGCCAGCAGCCGAGGGGAAGGATACAATGAGCAGTTCTTC
TRBJ1-1	TRBV30	-	-	CAWRGATEAFF	TGTGCCTGGAGAGGGGCCACTGAAGCTTTCTTT
TRBJ2-3	TRBV19	-	-	CASSPGGVLMDTQYF	TGTGCCAGTAGTCCCGGCGGGGTTTTGATGGATACGCAGTATTTT
TRBJ1-1	TRBV7-2	-	-	CASSFAPGVTEAFF	TGTGCCAGCAGCTTTGCCCCGGGGGTTACTGAAGCTTTCTTT
TRBJ1-4	TRBV10-3	-	-	CAISGSANEKLFF	TGTGCCATCAGTGGATCGGCTAATGAAAAACTGTTTTTT
TRBJ2-3	TRBV5-1	-	TRBD2	CASSSTGIAGGSTDTQYF	TGCGCCAGCAGCTCCACAGGGATAGCGGGGGGCAGCACAGATACGCAGTATTTT
TRBJ2-3	TRBV2	-	TRBD2	CASSLQASGSGDTQYF	TGTGCCAGCAGTCTACAGGCTAGCGGGAGTGGCGATACGCAGTATTTT
TRBJ2-1	TRBV29-1	-	TRBD2	CSGGLEHNEQFF	TGCAGCGGCGGACTAGAGCACAATGAGCAGTTCTTC
TRBJ2-7	TRBV7-2	once	-	CASSLSFSYEQYF	TGTGCCAGCAGCTTATCGTTCTCCTACGAGCAGTACTTC
TRBJ1-3	TRBV30	once	TRBD1	CAWSVQGANTIYF	TGTGCCTGGAGTGTACAGGGGGCCAACACCATATATTTT
TRBJ2-7	TRBV5-4	-	-	CASSLGGGQTYEQYF	TGTGCCAGCAGCTTAGGAGGGGGCCAGACCTACGAGCAGTACTTC
TRBJ1-6	TRBV6-1	-	TRBD1	CASTTGQGDSPLHF	TGTGCCAGCACTACGGGACAGGGAGATTCACCCCTCCACTTT
TRBJ2-5	TRBV13	-	TRBD2	CASSLSFTSGVQETQYF	TGTGCCAGCAGCTTAAGCTTCACTAGCGGGGTTCAAGAGACCCAGTACTTC
TRBJ2-1	TRBV5-1	-	-	CASKKQGNSYNEQFF	TGCGCCAGCAAAAAACAGGGTAACTCCTACAATGAGCAGTTCTTC
TRBJ2-7	TRBV28	once	-	CASSFALAAREQYF	TGTGCCAGCAGTTTCGCTCTGGCAGCTCGCGAGCAGTACTTC
TRBJ1-2	TRBV15	-	-	CATSRSGRFYGYTF	TGTGCCACCAGCAGATCTGGCCGGTTCTATGGCTACACCTTC
TRBJ2-3	TRBV5-1	-	-	CASSPGDGFTDTQYF	TGCGCCAGCAGCCCAGGGGACGGCTTCACAGATACGCAGTATTTT
TRBJ1-2	TRBV2	-	-	CASITDGNYGYTF	TGTGCCAGCATTACCGACGGCAACTATGGCTACACCTTC
TRBJ2-5	TRBV29-1	-	-	CSVETEEETQYF	TGCAGCGTTGAAACGGAAGAAGAGACCCAGTACTTC
TRBJ2-3	TRBV4-2	-	-	CASSQEEAGYTDTQYF	TGTGCCAGCAGCCAAGAAGAAGCGGGTTACACAGATACGCAGTATTTT
TRBJ1-4	TRBV5-1	-	-	CASSSDTQGEKLFF	TGCGCCAGCAGCTCGGACACCCAGGGGGAAAAACTGTTTTTT
TRBJ2-4	TRBV4-3	once	-	CASSQAQQGGGQSIQYF	TGCGCCAGCAGCCAGGCTCAACAAGGCGGGGGCCAAAGCATTCAGTACTTC
TRBJ2-3	TRBV5-5	-	TRBD1	CASSPRPTGLDTQYF	TGTGCCAGCAGCCCAAGACCGACAGGGTTGGATACGCAGTATTTT
TRBJ2-1	TRBV28	-	-	CASSFGWKVRSAYNEQFF	TGTGCCAGCAGTTTTGGTTGGAAGGTCAGGTCGGCCTACAATGAGCAGTTCTTC
TRBJ2-5	TRBV6-1	-	-	CASSELRLGTQYF	TGTGCCAGCAGTGAACTCAGATTGGGGACCCAGTACTTC
TRBJ2-1	TRBV20-1	-	-	CSANLLIEQFF	TGCAGTGCTAATCTCTTAATCGAGCAGTTCTTC
TRBJ2-7	TRBV28	once	TRBD2	CASSSAGARNEQYF	TGTGCCAGCAGTTCAGCGGGAGCCAGGAACGAGCAGTACTTC
TRBJ2-2	TRBV28	-	-	CASSLSNRRTGELFF	TGTGCCAGCAGTTTATCGAACAGACGGACCGGGGAGCTGTTTTTT
TRBJ2-5	TRBV7-6	-	-	CASSLFDSGEETQYF	TGTGCCAGCAGCTTATTTGATTCGGGGGAAGAGACCCAGTACTTC
TRBJ2-1	TRBV19	-	TRBD2	CASRTLAGGPGYNEQFF	TGTGCCAGTAGGACCCTAGCGGGAGGGCCGGGCTACAATGAGCAGTTCTTC
TRBJ2-6	TRBV29-1	-	TRBD1	CSVLTGQSMANVLTF	TGCAGCGTGCTGACAGGGCAGTCTATGGCCAACGTCCTGACTTTC
TRBJ1-2	TRBV30	-	-	CAWSKGVEDGYTF	TGTGCCTGGAGTAAAGGGGTAGAAGATGGCTACACCTTC
TRBJ2-7	TRBV10-3	-	-	CAIRGAGPPLEQYF	TGTGCCATCAGGGGAGCGGGTCCGCCCCTCGAGCAGTACTTC
TRBJ2-2	TRBV7-3	-	TRBD1	CASSRDRVGGELFF	TGTGCCAGCAGCAGGGACAGGGTTGGCGGGGAGCTGTTTTTT
TRBJ2-6	TRBV5-1	-	-	CASSLDGSGANVLTF	TGCGCCAGCAGCTTGGATGGCTCTGGGGCCAACGTCCTGACTTTC
TRBJ2-2	TRBV19	-	-	CASSIWTENTGELFF	TGTGCCAGTAGTATTTGGACAGAGAACACCGGGGAGCTGTTTTTT
TRBJ1-4	TRBV27	few	-	CASSPAFLTNEKLFF	TGTGCCAGCAGCCCGGCCTTTCTAACTAATGAAAAACTGTTTTTT
TRBJ1-2	TRBV6-1	-	TRBD1	CASRGDRVGGYTF	TGTGCCAGTAGAGGGGACAGGGTTGGAGGCTACACCTTC